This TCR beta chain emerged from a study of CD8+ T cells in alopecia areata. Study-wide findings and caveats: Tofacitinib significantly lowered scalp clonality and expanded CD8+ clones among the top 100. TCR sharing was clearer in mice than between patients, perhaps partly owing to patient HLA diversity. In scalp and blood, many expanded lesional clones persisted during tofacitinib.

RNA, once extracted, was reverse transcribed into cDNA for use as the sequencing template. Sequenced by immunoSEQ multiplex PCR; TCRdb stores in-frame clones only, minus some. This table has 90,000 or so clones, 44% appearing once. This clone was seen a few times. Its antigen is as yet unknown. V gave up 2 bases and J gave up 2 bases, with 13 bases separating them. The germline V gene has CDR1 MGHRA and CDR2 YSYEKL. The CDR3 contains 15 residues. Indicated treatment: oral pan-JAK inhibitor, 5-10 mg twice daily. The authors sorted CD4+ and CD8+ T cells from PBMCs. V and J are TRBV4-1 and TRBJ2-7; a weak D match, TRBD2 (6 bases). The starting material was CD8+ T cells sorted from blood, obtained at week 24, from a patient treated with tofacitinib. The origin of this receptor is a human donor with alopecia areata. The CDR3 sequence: CASSQTGTPTYEQYF. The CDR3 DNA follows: TGCGCCAGCAGCCAAACCGGGACTCCAACCTACGAGCAGTACTTC.